This record looks at one T cell receptor beta chain sequence and its context. No cognate antigen has been identified for it. Base qualities are not provided; no much larger clone lies one nucleotide away. This sample was included in a study of T cells after yellow fever vaccination (dated by TCRdb to about 2019). Regarding the study in general: The SMART-Seq v4 Ultra Low Input RNA kit was used to prepare libraries from fractions with low cell numbers. To track T-cell clones before and after primary and booster YFV17D yellow fever vaccination, bulk TCR alpha and beta repertoires were sequenced longitudinally. Two healthy male donors, one aged 18 to 30 and one aged 30 to 39 years, were included in the cohort. Bulk PBMC replicates and cell subsets were isolated from blood drawn at multiple timepoints before and after both primary and secondary immunization.

Broad study findings and their caveats: A small fraction of clonotypes appeared in both the CD4 and CD8 compartments, likely as a result of convergent recombination. The secondary T-cell response was weaker than the primary response but faster, peaking on day 5 instead of day 15. FACS-sorted repertoires could contain abundant contaminating clonotypes from the bulk population, so computational filtering was required. Most clones expanded after primary vaccination were re-detected after the booster (approximately 96% of CD4 and roughly 87% of CD8), suggesting broad memory maintenance. Because the study included only a couple of donors, the extent to which the findings can be generalized is limited.

The treatment or condition tag for this specimen amounts to: live attenuated yellow fever vaccine strain. At each blood-draw timepoint, two biological replicates of bulk PBMCs were collected. PBMCs were isolated from peripheral blood using a standard Ficoll-Paque protocol. RNA was extracted with TriZol from bulk PBMCs, CD4 and CD8 fractions, and dextramer-positive and dextramer-negative fractions. Sequencing was performed on an Illumina NovaSeq 6000. TCR cDNA was made using 5'RACE template switching, a step that added a universal primer site and unique molecular identifiers. Priming of cDNA synthesis was performed from both the TCR alpha and TCR beta constant segments. Library amplification involved two PCR steps, and the second step added sample barcodes and sequencing adapters. Sequencing of libraries was done on Illumina HiSeq 2500 (2x100 bp) or NovaSeq (2x150 bp). Per the source publication's procedure: MIGEC handled demultiplexing of reads and collapsing into UMI consensus sequences, while MiXCR performed V(D)J alignment. Vaccine-responding clonotypes were identified with edgeR using replicate PBMC samples, with FDR below 0.01 and a log2 fold change above 5 up to day 15 being required. CD4 or CD8 identity was assigned to each bulk clonotype according to whether the clonotype was present at higher abundance in the sequenced CD4 repertoire or the sequenced CD8 repertoire. TCRdb reworked the public reads: Q25 trimming with fastp, MiXCR clone assembly, productive beta chains retained. Each CDR3 protein gets just one entry, which takes the most common genes and DNA from the rows behind it. Here the V and J calls rest on TCRdb's processing, not on the authors' analysis. Counted in this sample were fewer than 500,000 distinct CDR3 sequences; 18% of them appeared once. 18% of the sample goes to the ten largest clones.

Taken from cysteine to phenylalanine, the CDR3 has 13 residues. Just the 39-base CDR3 DNA is kept, in frame starting at base 1. As encoded in the germline V gene (reference sequence), CDR1 is SEHNR while CDR2 is FQNEAQ. At the junction V is shortened by 4 bases and J by 4 bases, with 8 bases in between. The clonotype was recovered from a man aged 18 to 30 who received the YFV17D yellow fever vaccine. This material consisted of PBMCs, taken before the yellow fever booster vaccination. The V and J genes are TRBV7-9 and TRBJ2-1, with an unclear D gene assignment. CDR3 sequence: CASSSGRYNEQFF. The DNA sequence reads TGTGCCAGCAGCTCCGGACGGTACAATGAGCAGTTCTTC.